This paragraph covers one T cell receptor beta chain sequence. Between the trimmed V and J ends, which lost 0 bases and 7 bases, there was a span of 7 bases. CDR1 is MNHNY and CDR2 is SVGAGI in the germline V gene (reference sequence). CDR3 length equals 13 residues. In the original analysis: Quantification of nucleated cells was approximated via reference gene primer amplification. Some clones are missing from TCRdb's copy, which holds only in-frame ones; the method was immunoSEQ multiplex PCR. V and J calls and clone size are as listed in that table; D and trimming were resolved from the DNA. In the table there are fewer than 150,000 clones, 85% of which are singletons. This specimen comes from a study of blood T cell repertoires in COVID-19. Study at large: COVID-19 samples from acute and convalescent phases originated in the United States, Italy and Spain.

This TCR was sampled from a human donor in a cohort sampled during active COVID-19. The V gene is TRBV6-6, the J gene TRBJ2-1; D remains ambiguous. Sample: peripheral blood. The CDR3 DNA reads TGTGCCAGCAGTTACTCGAAGGAGAATGAGCAGTTCTTC. Protein sequence: CASSYSKENEQFF.